Following are 27 T cell receptor beta chains from one sample sequenced in a study of T cells in Graves' hyperthyroidism and ophthalmopathy. Amplification targeted TCR beta CDR3 regions from RNA transcripts. HTBI primers were used for first-round RT-PCR of the TCR CDR3. MiXCR was run by TCRdb on the multiplex PCR reads, yielding one entry per CDR3 protein. The repertoire has some 510,000 distinct CDR3 sequences, 40% to 55% of them found once; the top ten carry about 7.9%. The specimen was peripheral blood or thyroid tissue (not recorded which). The receptors originated from a woman aged 18-35 years with Graves' hyperthyroidism.

This clonotype occurred once. The chain employs TRBV20-1 and TRBJ2-7; the D gene is possibly TRBD1 (6 bases). CDR1 is DFQATT, CDR2 SNEGSKA, per germline (reference sequence). Trimming left V 0 bases short and J 5 bases short, with 14 bases between. CDR3 length: 14 amino acids. CDR3 residues: CSARDGQGLNEQYF. The CDR3 bases are TGCAGTGCTAGAGATGGGCAGGGGTTAAACGAGCAGTACTTC.

CDR3: CSANSGSPYEQYF. The DNA of the CDR3 is TGCAGTGCTAATAGCGGGAGCCCTTACGAGCAGTACTTC. The chain carries TRBV20-1 and TRBJ2-7, with 9 bases that match TRBD2. V was clipped by 4 bases and J by 4 bases; unmatched bases: 5. Looked up from germline, CDR1 is DFQATT and CDR2 is SNEGSKA (reference sequence). This CDR3 has 13 amino acids.

The chain links TRBV5-1 to TRBJ2-7, with D possibly being TRBD2 (5 bases). The germline V and J ends were trimmed by 1 base and 2 bases, with 10 bases remaining between them. This CDR3 comprises 14 residues. Per the germline V gene, CDR1 is SGHRS and CDR2 is YFSETQ. CDR3 DNA sequence: TGCGCCAGCAGCTTGCAGGCGGGCCCCTACGAGCAGTACTTC. Amino acids: CASSLQAGPYEQYF.

This clonotype was detected many times. The V gene is TRBV7-9, the J gene TRBJ2-7; D possibly corresponds to TRBD2 (5 bases). Germline-derived CDR1 and CDR2 are SEHNR and FQNEAQ (reference sequence). The CDR3 is made up of 13 amino acids. The germline V and J ends were trimmed by 3 bases and 4 bases, with 10 bases remaining between them. The CDR3 sequence is CASSLPGWYEQYF. The CDR3 region has the DNA TGTGCCAGCAGCTTGCCGGGGTGGTACGAGCAGTACTTC.

This clonotype has a count of ten or more. The chain uses TRBV12-3 or TRBV12-4 and TRBJ2-7; 7 nucleotides line up with TRBD1. Trimming removed 6 bases from V and 6 bases from J; junction bases left unmatched: 2. The CDR3 totals 11 residues. The chain's CDR3 is CASRGTAEQYF. The CDR3 nucleotides are TGTGCCAGCAGAGGGACAGCCGAGCAGTACTTC.

In its sample, this clonotype was seen a few times. The chain links TRBV6-5 to TRBJ1-5; maybe TRBD1 (6 bases). V lost 4 bases to trimming and J lost 5 bases, with 15 bases between them. The germline V gene encodes CDR1 MNHEY and CDR2 SVGAGI. The CDR3 has 15 amino acids. CDR3 DNA sequence: TGTGCCAGCAGTTTTTCGCAGGGGAGATATCAGCCCCAGCATTTT. It specifies CASSFSQGRYQPQHF.

This clonotype was found many times. The V and J genes are TRBV2 and TRBJ1-5, with 10 bases lining up with TRBD1. The CDR3 runs 13 residues. Trimming at V came to 7 bases and at J to 7 bases, leaving 4 bases not matched to a gene. From germline, CDR1 is SNHLY and CDR2 FYNNEI. CDR3 nucleotides: TGTGCCAGCACCCCGGACAGGGGGCAGCCCCAGCATTTT. It encodes CASTPDRGQPQHF.

There are many counts of this clonotype. V gene TRBV20-1 combines with J gene TRBJ1-5; D is possibly TRBD1 (6 bases). The V and J ends lost 1 base and 7 bases respectively, with 14 bases between them. The germline gives CDR1 DFQATT, CDR2 SNEGSKA (reference sequence). This CDR3 has 14 amino acids. The CDR3 spells CSARVAGVEQPQHF. The CDR3 bases are TGCAGTGCTAGAGTGGCAGGGGTTGAGCAGCCCCAGCATTTT.

The sample holds many counts of this clonotype. The rearrangement uses TRBV20-1 and TRBJ1-1, with D possibly TRBD1 on 6 matching bases. V was clipped by 3 bases and J by 7 bases, with 12 bases between them. The CDR3 contains 12 residues. The germline CDR1 and CDR2 sequences are DFQATT and SNEGSKA (reference sequence). The CDR3 DNA sequence: TGCAGTGCTAGCAAAGGACAGATTGAAGCTTTCTTT. Translated: CSASKGQIEAFF.

The CDR3, as DNA: TGTGCTAGTGGTTTAGGGGCCGGTCACCAAGAGACCCAGTACTTC. Translation: CASGLGAGHQETQYF. The chain couples TRBV12-5 to TRBJ2-5; the D gene is possibly TRBD1 (5 bases). Germline lookup yields CDR1 LGHNT and CDR2 FRNRAP. The CDR3 extends over 15 amino acids. The V end lost 3 bases, the J end lost 0 bases, and 11 bases lay between the germline ends.

To note about this clonotype: This could be a read error, since a much larger clone is one nucleotide away. A read error is likely, as this CDR3 ends without the conserved phenylalanine or tryptophan. J is TRBJ1-2 and V is TRBV2; possible D gene TRBD1, 5 bases. The CDR3 sequence is 13 residues long. Germline CDR1 SNHLY, CDR2 FYNNEI. Trimming stripped 7 bases from V and 4 bases from J, with 13 bases between. CDR3 region: CASNPDSSYGYTS. CDR3 coding DNA: TGTGCCAGCAATCCTGACAGTAGCTATGGCTACACCTCC.

The chain carries TRBV7-9 and TRBJ1-1, with 8 bases fitting TRBD1. CDR3 size: 16 residues. V trimming: 3 bases; J trimming: 2 bases; junction bases outside the gene matches: 8. Germline CDR1 SEHNR, CDR2 FQNEAQ (reference sequence). CDR3 residues: CASSLGRTGRNTEAFF. CDR3 nucleotide sequence: TGTGCCAGCAGCTTGGGTAGGACAGGGCGTAACACTGAAGCTTTCTTT.

The rearrangement uses TRBV19 and TRBJ2-7, with 9 bases lining up with TRBD2. V lost 5 bases and J lost 5; bases outside the gene matches: 7. Germline-derived CDR1 and CDR2 are LNHDA and SQIVND (reference sequence). The CDR3 has 14 residues. The DNA for the CDR3 is TGTGCCAGTAGTGTTACCGGGACTAGCAACGAGCAGTACTTC. Its protein product is CASSVTGTSNEQYF.

As to this clonotype: A single base separates this from a much larger clone, so it may be a read error. V usage is TRBV6-1 and J usage is TRBJ2-5; no definite D call. V was trimmed by 3 bases and J by 1 base, leaving 9 bases between them. The CDR3 has 14 residues. Looked up from germline, CDR1 is MNHNS and CDR2 is SASEGT. The CDR3 DNA follows: TGTGCCAGCAGTGAGGAAATGGGCCAAGAGACCCAGTACTTC. Protein sequence: CASSEEMGQETQYF.

This chain links TRBV24-1 with TRBJ1-1; D is undetermined. This CDR3 has 11 amino acids. V lost 3 bases and J lost 10, with 8 bases in between. Germline V gene data show CDR1 as KGHDR and CDR2 as SFDVKD. In DNA, the CDR3 is TGTGCCACCAGTGATGCGGGAGGAGCTTTCTTT. Protein sequence: CATSDAGGAFF.

Many counts were recorded for this clonotype. This chain connects TRBV12-3 or TRBV12-4 to TRBJ1-5; D gene unclear. Trimming shortened V by 3 bases and J by 6 bases, and 6 bases separated the two germline ends. This CDR3 region has 12 residues. Here the CDR3 DNA reads TGTGCCAGCAGTTTTAATGTTCAGCCCCAGCATTTT. Translation: CASSFNVQPQHF.

Of note for this clonotype: One base away lies a much larger clone, so this may be a sequencing read error. The chain recombines TRBV3-1 with TRBJ1-5; weak D call: TRBD1 (5 bases). The germline V and J ends were trimmed by 1 base and 9 bases, with 10 bases remaining between them. Germline lookup yields CDR1 LGHDT and CDR2 YNNKEL (reference sequence). The CDR3 runs to 13 residues. The chain's CDR3 is CASSQAQGMPQHF. The CDR3 nucleotides read TGTGCCAGCAGCCAAGCGCAGGGCATGCCCCAGCATTTT.

The V gene is TRBV7-3, the J gene TRBJ1-2; 8 bases line up with TRBD1. V lost 1 base and J lost 2; bases outside the gene matches: 15. The CDR3 is made up of 19 amino acids. CDR1 and CDR2 from the germline V gene are SGHTA and FQGTGA. The CDR3 coding sequence is TGTGCCAGCAGCTTAAATGTAGGCAGGGGGCTTTCCACAAACTATGGCTACACCTTC. Residues: CASSLNVGRGLSTNYGYTF.

CDR3 nucleotide sequence: TGTGCCAGCAGCAAACTGACTAGCGGGACATCCTACGAGCAGTACTTC. Translated, it gives CASSKLTSGTSYEQYF. The chain is built from TRBV5-6 and TRBJ2-7, with TRBD2 identical over 11 bases. Germline V gene lookup returns CDR1 SGHDT and CDR2 YYEEEE. The CDR3 contains 16 residues. V gave up 4 bases and J gave up 1 base; unmatched junction bases: 7.

A note on this clonotype: At one of its ends the junction is not consistent with the germline gene, which may arise from a read error. This rearrangement joins TRBV2 to TRBJ2-5, with 11 bases aligning to TRBD2. The CDR3 length is 16 residues. Germline values: CDR1 SNHLY, CDR2 FYNNEI. CDR3 loop: CASSGGTSGLGGTQYF. The CDR3 DNA follows: TGCGCCAGCAGCGGGGGGACTAGCGGACTTGGAGGGACCCAGTACTTC.

V and J are TRBV7-3 and TRBJ2-7; no clear D gene. The V gene lost 8 bases and the J gene lost 3 bases, with 8 bases spanning the gap. This CDR3 is 11 amino acids long. Germline loops: CDR1 SGHTA, CDR2 FQGTGA. CDR3 residues: CASVYIYEQYF. The CDR3 DNA reads as TGTGCCAGCGTCTACATCTACGAGCAGTACTTC.

This clonotype occurred a few times. The chain links TRBV19 to TRBJ1-1; 9 bases fit TRBD1. V gave up 6 bases and J gave up 4 bases; unmatched junction bases: 3. The germline V gene encodes CDR1 LNHDA and CDR2 SQIVND (reference sequence). This CDR3 comprises 13 residues. The CDR3: CASRQGAVTEAFF. The DNA for the CDR3 is TGTGCCAGTAGACAGGGGGCGGTCACTGAAGCTTTCTTT.

This clonotype appeared a few times. The V call is TRBV25-1, the J call TRBJ1-2; D unclear. The V end lost 8 bases, the J end lost 6 bases, and 22 bases lay between the germline ends. Germline V gene lookup returns CDR1 MGHDK and CDR2 SYGVNS. This CDR3 is built from 15 residues. The CDR3 protein is CASSPYTEGGNGYTF. The CDR3 DNA sequence: TGTGCCAGCTCACCATATACTGAGGGAGGTAATGGCTACACCTTC.

The sample holds a few counts of this clonotype. Relative to the germline gene, one junction end is altered; a read error may explain this. This chain connects TRBV24-1 to TRBJ2-6, with unresolved D. Germline CDR1 and CDR2: KGHDR and SFDVKD. There are 16 residues in the CDR3. The DNA of the CDR3 is TGTGCCAGCAGTTTATCGGTTCCCTCTGGGGCCAACGTCCTGACTTTC. It is translated as CASSLSVPSGANVLTF.

This clonotype was counted many times. The chain combines TRBV7-6 with TRBJ2-6; D gene ambiguous. Per germline, CDR1 SGHVS and CDR2 FNYEAQ. This CDR3 has 16 residues. V was shortened by 5 bases and J by 2 bases, with 13 bases between the two germline ends. The CDR3 region has the DNA TGTGCCAGCAGCCCCTCGGGTGGGGCTGGGGCCAACGTCCTGACTTTC. It yields the protein CASSPSGGAGANVLTF.

This clonotype was counted at least ten times. This sequence joins TRBV2 and TRBJ1-5; no clear D. The V end lost 6 bases, the J end lost 0 bases, and 9 bases lay between the germline ends. The CDR3 sequence is 14 residues long. CDR1 is SNHLY, CDR2 FYNNEI, per germline. The CDR3 coding sequence is TGTGCCAGCAGCTGGACTGATAGCAATCAGCCCCAGCATTTT. It encodes CASSWTDSNQPQHF.

V gene TRBV20-1 combines with J gene TRBJ1-5, with 8 bases that match TRBD1. The ends lost 5 bases at V and 7 bases at J; junction bases unmatched: 7. The CDR3 spans 13 residues. Germline V gene sequence: CDR1 DFQATT, CDR2 SNEGSKA (reference sequence). CDR3 in amino acids: CSALSGGSQPQHF. CDR3 coding DNA: TGCAGTGCTTTATCAGGGGGCTCGCAGCCCCAGCATTTT.